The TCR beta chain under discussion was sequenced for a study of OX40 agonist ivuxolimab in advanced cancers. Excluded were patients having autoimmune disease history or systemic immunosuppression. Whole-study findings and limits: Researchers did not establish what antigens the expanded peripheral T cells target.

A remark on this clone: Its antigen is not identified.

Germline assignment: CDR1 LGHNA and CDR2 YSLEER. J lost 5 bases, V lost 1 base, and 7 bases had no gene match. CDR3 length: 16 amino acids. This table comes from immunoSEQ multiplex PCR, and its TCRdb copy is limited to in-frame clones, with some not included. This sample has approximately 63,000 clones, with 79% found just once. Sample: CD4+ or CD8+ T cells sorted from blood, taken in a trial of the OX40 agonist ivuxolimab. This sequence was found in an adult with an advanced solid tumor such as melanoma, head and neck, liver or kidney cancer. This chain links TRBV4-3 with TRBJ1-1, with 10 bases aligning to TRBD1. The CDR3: CASSQVARQGATEAFF. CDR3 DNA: TGCGCCAGCAGCCAAGTGGCGAGACAGGGGGCTACTGAAGCTTTCTTT.